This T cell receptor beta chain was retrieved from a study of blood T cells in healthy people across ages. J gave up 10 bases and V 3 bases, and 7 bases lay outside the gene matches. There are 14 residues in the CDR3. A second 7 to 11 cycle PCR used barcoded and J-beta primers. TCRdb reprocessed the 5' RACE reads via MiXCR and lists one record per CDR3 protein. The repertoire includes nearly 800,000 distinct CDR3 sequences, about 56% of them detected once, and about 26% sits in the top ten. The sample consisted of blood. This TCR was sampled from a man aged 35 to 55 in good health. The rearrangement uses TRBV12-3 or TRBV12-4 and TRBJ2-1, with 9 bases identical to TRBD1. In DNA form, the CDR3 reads TGTGCCAGCAGTTTGACAGGGGGATCCGGGGAGCAGTTCTTC. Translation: CASSLTGGSGEQFF.